Following are 27 T cell receptor beta chains from one sample sequenced in a study of T cell changes during pregnancy in multiple sclerosis. Using immunoSEQ multiplex PCR, the repertoire was profiled, and TCRdb retains in-frame clones only, with some absent. The sample contains around 37,000 clones, 92% of which appear only once. This material consisted of CD8+ T cells from peripheral blood mononuclear cells, taken before pregnancy. Receptor source: a female donor with multiple sclerosis, enrolled in a pregnancy study.

The CDR3 DNA sequence: TGTGCCAGCAGTCCACTTTCCGGGACAGGGGAGGCTATTGAAAAACTGTTTTTT. Its protein product is CASSPLSGTGEAIEKLFF. J is TRBJ1-4 and V is TRBV27; 10 bases fit TRBD1. The CDR3 sequence is 18 residues long. Germline CDR1 MNHEY, CDR2 SMNVEV (reference sequence). V lost 5 bases to trimming and J lost 7 bases; unmatched junction nucleotides: 16. Variable domain in full (rest from reference TRBV27 and TRBJ1-4): EAQVTQNPRYLITVTGKKLTVTCSQNMNHEYMSWYRQDPGLGLRQIYYSMNVEVTDKGDVPEGYKVSRKEKRNFPLILESPSPNQTSLYFCASSPLSGTGEAIEKLFFGSGTQLSVL.

CDR3 amino acids: CASSLDRAGANVLTF. The CDR3 DNA sequence: TGTGCCAGTAGTCTGGACAGGGCTGGGGCCAACGTCCTGACTTTC. The chain combines TRBV19 with TRBJ2-6, with 8 bases aligning to TRBD1. CDR1 LNHDA and CDR2 SQIVND come from the germline V gene (reference sequence). This CDR3 contains 15 residues. V lost 5 bases to trimming and J lost 2 bases; unmatched junction nucleotides: 2.

This rearrangement joins TRBV28 to TRBJ2-3; 9 bases are a match to TRBD2. Germline V gives CDR1 MDHEN, CDR2 SYDVKM. Trimming cost V 3 bases and J 5 bases; bases outside gene matches: 12. The CDR3 is 17 residues long. DNA for the CDR3: TGTGCCAGCAGTTTGCCGCCCAGCGGGAGGCTGCTAGATACGCAGTATTTT. The encoded protein is CASSLPPSGRLLDTQYF. The full variable domain, in which reference TRBV28 and TRBJ2-3 provide the parts outside the CDR3, is DVKVTQSSRYLVKRTGEKVFLECVQDMDHENMFWYRQDPGLGLRLIYFSYDVKMKEKGDIPEGYSVSREKKERFSLILESASTNQTSMYLCASSLPPSGRLLDTQYFGPGTRLTVL.

The chain recombines TRBV7-9 with TRBJ2-7, with no clear D. V lost 5 bases and J 6 bases, leaving 8 bases between the germline ends. Germline CDR1 and CDR2: SEHNR and FQNEAQ (reference sequence). The CDR3 has 11 amino acids. The CDR3 DNA sequence: TGTGCCAGCAGCCCTCAGTTCGAGCAGTACTTC. Protein product: CASSPQFEQYF.

In DNA form, the CDR3 reads TGTGCCAGCAGCGTAGGGGACAGGGGAGGAGAAAAACTGTTTTTT. Protein sequence: CASSVGDRGGEKLFF. The J gene is TRBJ1-4, the V gene TRBV9; 10 bases are shared with TRBD1. This CDR3 is built from 15 residues. J lost 8 bases, V lost 0 bases, and 4 bases had no gene match. Germline loops: CDR1 SGDLS, CDR2 YYNGEE.

The V and J genes are TRBV5-5 and TRBJ2-1; D call uncertain. V was pared by 4 bases and J by 6 bases, with 14 bases between. Germline assignment: CDR1 SGHKS and CDR2 YYEKEE (reference sequence). CDR3 length: 14 residues. The CDR3 loop is CASSPWIAPNEQFF. DNA of the CDR3: TGTGCCAGCAGCCCCTGGATAGCCCCCAATGAGCAGTTCTTC.

V usage is TRBV9 and J usage is TRBJ2-7, with TRBD1 matching 7 bases. Germline assignment: CDR1 SGDLS and CDR2 YYNGEE. After removal of 4 bases from V and 5 bases from J, the junction contained 9 bases not matched to a gene. This CDR3 contains 14 residues. The CDR3 coding sequence is TGTGCCAGCAGCTTCAGAGGGACAGTCGACGAGCAGTACTTC. Protein sequence: CASSFRGTVDEQYF.

This chain joins TRBV2 and TRBJ2-5, with D hard to call. Judging by the DNA end, TRBJ2-7 fits better; the J call may be wrong. CDR1 is SNHLY and CDR2 is FYNNEI in the germline V gene. There are 14 residues in the CDR3. Here the CDR3 reads CASSEVVSPYEQYF. In DNA form, the CDR3 reads TGTGCCAGCAGTGAGGTAGTTTCTCCCTACGAGCAGTACTTC.

The V gene is TRBV15, the J gene TRBJ2-1, with TRBD2 as a possible D gene (5 bases). The germline V and J ends were trimmed by 0 bases and 8 bases, with 14 bases remaining between them. This CDR3 contains 15 residues. Per the germline V gene, CDR1 is LNHNV and CDR2 is YYDKDF (reference sequence). The CDR3 loop reads CATSRDGNARDEQFF. As DNA, the CDR3 is TGTGCCACCAGCAGAGATGGCAACGCGAGGGATGAGCAGTTCTTC.

This chain links TRBV19 with TRBJ1-1, with TRBD1 matching 7 bases. The CDR3 length is 15 residues. V was pared by 2 bases and J by 5 bases, with 8 bases of the junction left unmatched. Per germline, CDR1 LNHDA and CDR2 SQIVND (reference sequence). CDR3 sequence reads: CASSITHRGRTEAFF. CDR3 nucleotide sequence: TGTGCCAGTAGTATAACCCACAGGGGTAGGACTGAAGCTTTCTTT.

The genes are TRBV27 and TRBJ1-1; D ambiguous. Germline lookup yields CDR1 MNHEY and CDR2 SMNVEV (reference sequence). The CDR3 loop spans 15 amino acids. Trimming left V 1 base short and J 0 bases short, with 9 bases between. The CDR3, as DNA: TGTGCCAGCAGTTTATTTGGAGGGATGAACACTGAAGCTTTCTTT. It codes for CASSLFGGMNTEAFF.

The CDR3: CASSFASGTGRSKETQYF. Written as DNA, the CDR3 is TGTGCCAGCAGCTTCGCCTCCGGGACAGGGAGATCAAAAGAGACCCAGTACTTC. J is TRBJ2-5 and V is TRBV11-2; 9 nucleotides align to TRBD1. V trimming: 3 bases; J trimming: 3 bases; junction bases outside the gene matches: 14. This CDR3 region has 18 residues. The germline V gene has CDR1 SGHAT and CDR2 FQNNGV.

The J gene is TRBJ2-7, the V gene TRBV10-3, with 7 bases fitting TRBD2. CDR1 ENHRY and CDR2 SYGVKD come from the germline V gene. The CDR3 sequence is 17 residues long. V lost 0 bases, J lost 5 bases, and 13 bases stayed unmatched. The CDR3 loop is CAISESKLAHGDHEQYF. In DNA form, the CDR3 reads TGTGCCATCAGTGAGTCGAAACTAGCGCACGGGGATCACGAGCAGTACTTC.

The V gene is TRBV6-1, the J gene TRBJ2-4; 10 bases are shared with TRBD2. V shed 3 bases and J 8 bases; nucleotides not matched to a gene: 10. Germline CDR1 and CDR2: MNHNS and SASEGT. There are 16 residues in the CDR3. CDR3 region: CASSDLPSGGRDIQYF. For the CDR3, the DNA is TGTGCCAGCAGTGACCTGCCTAGCGGGGGTAGGGACATTCAGTACTTC.

The chain carries TRBV15 and TRBJ1-5; 10 bases align to TRBD1. The CDR3 length is 16 residues. The V gene's germline CDR1 is LNHNV and CDR2 YYDKDF (reference sequence). Losses at the gene ends were 2 bases for V and 4 bases for J; bases not matched to a gene: 5. The CDR3 protein is CATSRSGQGLNQPQHF. CDR3 bases: TGTGCCACCAGCAGATCGGGACAGGGGTTGAATCAGCCCCAGCATTTT.

The V gene is TRBV7-3, the J gene TRBJ2-3; the match to TRBD2 covers 7 bases. Trimming cost V 4 bases and J 6 bases; bases outside gene matches: 4. CDR1 SGHTA and CDR2 FQGTGA come from the germline V gene. This CDR3 has 13 amino acids. The CDR3 DNA follows: TGTGCCAGCAGCTCGGGGGGTTTGGATACGCAGTATTTT. It codes for CASSSGGLDTQYF.

The V and J genes are TRBV4-1 and TRBJ1-2; perhaps TRBD1 as D (6 bases). The V gene lost 1 base and the J gene lost 4 bases, with 19 bases spanning the gap. Germline lookup yields CDR1 MGHRA and CDR2 YSYEKL. This CDR3 region has 17 residues. CDR3 amino acids: CASSQGPRDTYFYGYTF. The CDR3, as DNA: TGCGCCAGCAGCCAAGGCCCCCGGGACACTTATTTCTATGGCTACACCTTC.

The V and J genes are TRBV29-1 and TRBJ2-1; D is perhaps TRBD1 (6 bases). Trimming took 6 bases from V and 5 from J, leaving 17 bases between them. This CDR3 is built from 14 residues. Germline-derived CDR1 and CDR2 are SQVTM and ANQGSEA. CDR3 nucleotide sequence: TGCAGCGTCCCTCCTTGTAGGGGGAACAATGAGCAGTTCTTC. Amino acid sequence: CSVPPCRGNNEQFF.

V gene TRBV5-1 combines with J gene TRBJ2-2; 7 bases fit TRBD2. CDR3 length: 12 residues. Germline trimming cut 7 bases from V and 3 bases from J; bases unmatched to any gene: 0. Germline loops: CDR1 SGHRS, CDR2 YFSETQ. CDR3 coding DNA: TGCGCCAGCGCGGGGGACACCGGGGAGCTGTTTTTT. This sequence encodes CASAGDTGELFF. Using reference TRBV5-1 and TRBJ2-2 for the parts outside the CDR3, the full variable domain is KAGVTQTPRYLIKTRGQQVTLSCSPISGHRSVSWYQQTPGQGLQFLFEYFSETQRNKGNFPGRFSGRQFSNSRSEMNVSTLELGDSALYLCASAGDTGELFFGEGSRLTVL.

The J gene is TRBJ2-1, the V gene TRBV5-1, with 10 bases identical to TRBD1. Germline V gives CDR1 SGHRS, CDR2 YFSETQ. Trimming cost V 4 bases and J 7 bases; bases outside gene matches: 8. The CDR3 totals 15 residues. The CDR3 DNA follows: TGCGCCAGCAGCAAGTTACGGACAGGGGGTAATGAGCAGTTCTTC. Amino acid sequence: CASSKLRTGGNEQFF.

The chain is built from TRBV6-1 and TRBJ1-2; no clear D. Trimming took 3 bases from V and 4 from J, leaving 12 bases between them. There are 14 residues in the CDR3. The V gene's germline CDR1 is MNHNS and CDR2 SASEGT. The CDR3 spells CASSDRQTIYGYTF. The DNA of the CDR3 is TGTGCCAGCAGTGACCGGCAGACTATCTATGGCTACACCTTC.

V and J are TRBV10-1 and TRBJ2-7, with TRBD1 identical over 10 bases. Trimming took 3 bases from V and 3 from J; bases not matched to a gene: 5. The CDR3 sequence is 15 residues long. CDR1 is WNHNN and CDR2 is SYGVQD in the germline V gene (reference sequence). This CDR3 is CASSDPGTGVYEQYF. The CDR3 nucleotides read TGCGCCAGCAGTGACCCCGGGACAGGGGTCTACGAGCAGTACTTC.

The chain combines TRBV27 with TRBJ1-1; D remains ambiguous. Germline CDR1 reads MNHEY; CDR2 reads SMNVEV (reference sequence). The CDR3 contains 12 residues. V was cut by 3 bases and J by 8 bases, with 10 bases left in between. CDR3 protein: CASSFPGREAFF. CDR3 coding DNA: TGTGCCAGCAGTTTCCCCGGGAGGGAAGCTTTCTTT.

V is TRBV2 and J is TRBJ2-1, with 7 nucleotides matching TRBD1. V trimming: 2 bases; J trimming: 9 bases; junction bases outside the gene matches: 7. This CDR3 region has 14 residues. Germline V gene data show CDR1 as SNHLY and CDR2 as FYNNEI. The CDR3 loop is CASSEQGVRGEQFF. The CDR3 bases are TGTGCCAGCAGTGAACAGGGGGTGAGGGGTGAGCAGTTCTTC.

This clone showed up just once. The chain uses TRBV5-6 and TRBJ2-3, with TRBD2 as a possible D gene (6 bases). CDR3 length: 14 amino acids. Between the trimmed V and J ends, which lost 0 bases and 6 bases, there was a span of 11 bases. The germline V gene has CDR1 SGHDT and CDR2 YYEEEE. CDR3: CASSLGGERDTQYF. Here the CDR3 DNA reads TGTGCCAGCAGCTTGGGCGGGGAGAGGGATACGCAGTATTTT.

V is TRBV2 and J is TRBJ1-2; D uncertain. Trimming stripped 6 bases from V and 7 bases from J, with 15 bases between. Germline assignment: CDR1 SNHLY and CDR2 FYNNEI. This CDR3 spans 13 amino acids. This CDR3 is CASSPTRRGGYTF. The CDR3, as DNA: TGTGCCAGCAGCCCGACCCGCCGGGGTGGCTACACCTTC. Variable domain in full (rest from reference TRBV2 and TRBJ1-2): EPEVTQTPSHQVTQMGQEVILRCVPISNHLYFYWYRQILGQKVEFLVSFYNNEISEKSEIFDDQFSVERPDGSNFTLKIRSTKLEDSAMYFCASSPTRRGGYTFGSGTRLTVV.

This chain joins TRBV19 and TRBJ1-5, with D possibly TRBD1 on 5 matching bases. Germline V gene data show CDR1 as LNHDA and CDR2 as SQIVND (reference sequence). This CDR3 has 15 residues. Trimming took 5 bases from V and 4 from J, leaving 15 bases between them. The chain's CDR3 is CASSSPRTPNQPQHF. The CDR3 nucleotides are TGTGCCAGTAGTTCCCCCCGGACACCTAATCAGCCCCAGCATTTT.